This T cell receptor beta chain appears in the sequencing data of a study of CD4 T cells in relation to SARS-CoV-2 and coronaviruses. Unexposed donor CD4+ T cells date from about 2010-2018, before the COVID-19 pandemic. The germline V gene has CDR1 SGHRS and CDR2 YFSETQ. The CDR3 covers 15 residues. The V end was cut by 0 bases, the J end by 6 bases, with 14 bases between. Data came from immunoSEQ multiplex PCR; TCRdb stores just in-frame clones and leaves some out. The repertoire holds some 70,000 clones, with approximately 93% as singletons. Whole-study results and caveats: Compared with monoreactive clones, crossreactive clones showed significantly weaker SARS-CoV-2 expansion.

Comments on this clone: Its antigen remains unknown.

This TCR was sampled from a human donor in good health. The V call is TRBV5-1, the J call TRBJ2-3, with TRBD1 as a possible D gene (6 bases). Material: naive CD4+ T cells from PBMCs. The subset is: naive CD4+ T cells isolated by negative enrichment. The CDR3 loop is CASSLGGQGKDTQYF. The CDR3 nucleotides are TGCGCCAGCAGCTTGGGGGGGCAGGGTAAGGATACGCAGTATTTT. The whole variable domain, remainder taken from reference TRBV5-1 and TRBJ2-3, is KAGVTQTPRYLIKTRGQQVTLSCSPISGHRSVSWYQQTPGQGLQFLFEYFSETQRNKGNFPGRFSGRQFSNSRSEMNVSTLELGDSALYLCASSLGGQGKDTQYFGPGTRLTVL.